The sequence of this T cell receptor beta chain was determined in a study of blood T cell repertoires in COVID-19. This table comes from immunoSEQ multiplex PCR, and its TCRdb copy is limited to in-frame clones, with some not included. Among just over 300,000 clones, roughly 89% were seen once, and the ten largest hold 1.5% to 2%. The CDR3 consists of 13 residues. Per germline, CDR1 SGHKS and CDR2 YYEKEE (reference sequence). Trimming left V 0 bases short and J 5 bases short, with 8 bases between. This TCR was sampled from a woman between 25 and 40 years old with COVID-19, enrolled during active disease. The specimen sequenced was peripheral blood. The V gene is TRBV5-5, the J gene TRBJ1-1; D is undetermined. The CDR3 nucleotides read TGTGCCAGCAGCTTGGTGGGGAGTACTGAAGCTTTCTTT. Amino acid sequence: CASSLVGSTEAFF.